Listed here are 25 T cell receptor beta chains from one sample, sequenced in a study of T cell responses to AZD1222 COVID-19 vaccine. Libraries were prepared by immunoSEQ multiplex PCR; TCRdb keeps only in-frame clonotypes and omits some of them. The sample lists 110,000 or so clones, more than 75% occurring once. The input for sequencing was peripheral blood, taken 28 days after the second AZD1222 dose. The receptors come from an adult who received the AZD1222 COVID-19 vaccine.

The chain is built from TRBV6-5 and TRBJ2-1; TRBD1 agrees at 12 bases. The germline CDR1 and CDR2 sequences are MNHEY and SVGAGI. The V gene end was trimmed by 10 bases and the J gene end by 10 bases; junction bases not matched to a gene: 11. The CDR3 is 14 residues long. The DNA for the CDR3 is TGTGCCATCCAGGGGACAGGGGGCGCGGGCGAGCAGTTCTTC. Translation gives CAIQGTGGAGEQFF.

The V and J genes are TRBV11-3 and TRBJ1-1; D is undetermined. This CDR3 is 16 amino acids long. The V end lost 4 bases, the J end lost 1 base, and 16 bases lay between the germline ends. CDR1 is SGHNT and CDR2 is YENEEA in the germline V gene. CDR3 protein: CASSSGGFPGNTEAFF. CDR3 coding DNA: TGTGCCAGCAGCTCCGGAGGGTTCCCGGGGAACACTGAAGCTTTCTTT.

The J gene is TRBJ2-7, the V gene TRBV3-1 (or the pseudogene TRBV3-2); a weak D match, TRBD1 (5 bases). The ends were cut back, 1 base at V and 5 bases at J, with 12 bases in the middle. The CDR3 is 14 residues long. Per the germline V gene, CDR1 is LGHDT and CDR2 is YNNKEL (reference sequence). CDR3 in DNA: TGTGCCAGCAGCCAAGGCCCCAGGGCCCACGAGCAGTACTTC. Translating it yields CASSQGPRAHEQYF.

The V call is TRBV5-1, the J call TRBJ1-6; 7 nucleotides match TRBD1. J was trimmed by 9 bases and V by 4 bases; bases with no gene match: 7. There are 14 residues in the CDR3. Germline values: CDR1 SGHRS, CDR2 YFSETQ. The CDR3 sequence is CASSTDRVGSPLHF. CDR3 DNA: TGCGCCAGCAGCACAGACAGGGTTGGTTCACCCCTCCACTTT.

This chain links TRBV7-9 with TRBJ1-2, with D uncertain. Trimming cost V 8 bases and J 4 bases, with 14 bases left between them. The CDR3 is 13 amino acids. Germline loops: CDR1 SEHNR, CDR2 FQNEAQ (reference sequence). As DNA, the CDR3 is TGTGCCAGCGAATCGCAGAGTTCCTATGGCTACACCTTC. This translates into CASESQSSYGYTF.

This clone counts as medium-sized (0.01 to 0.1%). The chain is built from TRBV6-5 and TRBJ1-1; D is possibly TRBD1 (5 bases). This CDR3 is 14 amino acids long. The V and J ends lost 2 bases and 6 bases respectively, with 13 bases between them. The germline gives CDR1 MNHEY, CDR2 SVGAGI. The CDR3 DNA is TGTGCCAGCAGTTACGTCGGGGGGAGGGCTGAAGCTTTCTTT. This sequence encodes CASSYVGGRAEAFF.

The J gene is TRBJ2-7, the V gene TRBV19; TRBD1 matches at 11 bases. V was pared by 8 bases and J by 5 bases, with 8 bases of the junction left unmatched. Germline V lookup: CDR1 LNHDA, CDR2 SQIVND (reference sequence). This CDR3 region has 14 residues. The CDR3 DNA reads TGTGCCAGTTCTAAAACGGGACAGGGGGACGAGCAGTACTTC. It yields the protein CASSKTGQGDEQYF.

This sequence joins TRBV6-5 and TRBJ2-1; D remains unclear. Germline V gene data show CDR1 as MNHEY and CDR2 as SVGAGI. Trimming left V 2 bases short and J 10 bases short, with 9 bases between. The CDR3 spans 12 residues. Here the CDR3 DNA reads TGTGCCAGCAGTTACGGCAGCCTAGAGCAGTTCTTC. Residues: CASSYGSLEQFF.

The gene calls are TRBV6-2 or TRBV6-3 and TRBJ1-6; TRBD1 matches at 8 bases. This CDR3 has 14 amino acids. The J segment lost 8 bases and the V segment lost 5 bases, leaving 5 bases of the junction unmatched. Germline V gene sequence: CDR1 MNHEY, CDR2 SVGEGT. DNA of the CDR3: TGTGCCAGCAGTCGATTGGGACAGGATTCACCCCTCCACTTT. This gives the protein CASSRLGQDSPLHF.

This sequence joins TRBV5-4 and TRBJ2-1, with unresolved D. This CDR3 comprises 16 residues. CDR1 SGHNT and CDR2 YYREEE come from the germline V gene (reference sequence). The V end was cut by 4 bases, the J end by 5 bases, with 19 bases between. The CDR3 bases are TGTGCCAGCAGCCCACCCCCGGGCTCCCTAAACAATGAGCAGTTCTTC. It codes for CASSPPPGSLNNEQFF.

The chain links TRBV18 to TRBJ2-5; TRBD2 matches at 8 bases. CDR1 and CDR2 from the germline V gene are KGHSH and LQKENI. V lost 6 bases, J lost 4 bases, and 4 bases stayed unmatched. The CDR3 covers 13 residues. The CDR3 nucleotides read TGTGCCAGCTCTGGGCTAGCGGGAGAGACCCAGTACTTC. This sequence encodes CASSGLAGETQYF.

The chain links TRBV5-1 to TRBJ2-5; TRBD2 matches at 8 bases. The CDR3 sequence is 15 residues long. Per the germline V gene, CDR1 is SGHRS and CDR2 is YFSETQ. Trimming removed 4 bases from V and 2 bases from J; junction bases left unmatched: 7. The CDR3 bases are TGCGCCAGCAGCCCAACTAGCGGAGCTCAAGAGACCCAGTACTTC. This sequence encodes CASSPTSGAQETQYF.

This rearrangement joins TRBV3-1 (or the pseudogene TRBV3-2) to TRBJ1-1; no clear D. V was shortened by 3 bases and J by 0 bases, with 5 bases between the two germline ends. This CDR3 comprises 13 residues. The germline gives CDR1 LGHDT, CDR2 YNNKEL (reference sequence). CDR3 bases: TGTGCCAGCAGCCAGCAGGTGAACACTGAAGCTTTCTTT. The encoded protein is CASSQQVNTEAFF.

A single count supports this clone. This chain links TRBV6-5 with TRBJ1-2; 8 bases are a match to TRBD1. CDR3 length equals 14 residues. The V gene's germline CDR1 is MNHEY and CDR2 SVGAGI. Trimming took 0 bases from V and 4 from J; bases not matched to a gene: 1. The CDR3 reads CASSYSDRGYGYTF. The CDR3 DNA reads TGTGCCAGCAGTTACTCCGACAGGGGCTATGGCTACACCTTC.

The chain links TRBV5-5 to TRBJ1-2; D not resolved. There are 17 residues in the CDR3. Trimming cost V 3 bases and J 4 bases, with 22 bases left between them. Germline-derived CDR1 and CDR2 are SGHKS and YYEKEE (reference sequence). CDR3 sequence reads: CASSYTFDGGGSYGYTF. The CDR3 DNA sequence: TGTGCCAGCAGCTACACTTTTGATGGCGGCGGGAGCTATGGCTACACCTTC. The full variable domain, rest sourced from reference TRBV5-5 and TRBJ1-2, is DAGVTQSPTHLIKTRGQQVTLRCSPISGHKSVSWYQQVLGQGPQFIFQYYEKEERGRGNFPDRFSARQFPNYSSELNVNALLLGDSALYLCASSYTFDGGGSYGYTFGSGTRLTVV.

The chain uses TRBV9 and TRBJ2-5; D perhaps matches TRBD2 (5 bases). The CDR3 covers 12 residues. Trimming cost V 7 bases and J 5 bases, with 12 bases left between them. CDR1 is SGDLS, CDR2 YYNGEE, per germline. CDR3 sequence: CASGLHGETQYF. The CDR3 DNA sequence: TGTGCCAGCGGACTTCATGGGGAGACCCAGTACTTC.

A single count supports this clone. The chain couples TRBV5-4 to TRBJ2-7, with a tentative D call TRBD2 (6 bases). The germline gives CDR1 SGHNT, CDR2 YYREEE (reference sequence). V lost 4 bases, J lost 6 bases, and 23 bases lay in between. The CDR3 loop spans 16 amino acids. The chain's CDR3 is CASSPWSGRRGSEQYF. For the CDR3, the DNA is TGTGCCAGCAGCCCTTGGAGTGGCAGGAGGGGAAGCGAGCAGTACTTC. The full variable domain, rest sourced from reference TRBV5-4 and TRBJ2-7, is ETGVTQSPTHLIKTRGQQVTLRCSSQSGHNTVSWYQQALGQGPQFIFQYYREEENGRGNFPPRFSGLQFPNYSSELNVNALELDDSALYLCASSPWSGRRGSEQYFGPGTRLTVT.

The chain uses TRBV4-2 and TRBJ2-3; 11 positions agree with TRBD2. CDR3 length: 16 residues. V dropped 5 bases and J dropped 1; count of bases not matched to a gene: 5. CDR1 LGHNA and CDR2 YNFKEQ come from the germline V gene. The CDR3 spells CASSAMTSGGTDTQYF. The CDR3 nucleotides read TGTGCCAGCAGCGCGATGACTAGCGGGGGCACAGATACGCAGTATTTT.

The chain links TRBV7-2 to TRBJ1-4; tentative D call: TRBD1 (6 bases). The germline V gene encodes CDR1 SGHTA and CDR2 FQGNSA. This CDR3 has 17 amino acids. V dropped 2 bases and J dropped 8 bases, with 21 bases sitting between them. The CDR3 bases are TGTGCCAGCAGCTTAAGAGGACAGCAACTGCGGGAGGAAAAACTGTTTTTT. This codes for CASSLRGQQLREEKLFF.

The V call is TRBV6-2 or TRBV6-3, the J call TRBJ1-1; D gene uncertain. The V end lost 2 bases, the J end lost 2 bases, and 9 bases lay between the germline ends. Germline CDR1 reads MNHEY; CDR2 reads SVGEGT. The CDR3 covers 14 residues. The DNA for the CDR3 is TGTGCCAGCAGTTACACAGCTAAAAACACTGAAGCTTTCTTT. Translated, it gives CASSYTAKNTEAFF.

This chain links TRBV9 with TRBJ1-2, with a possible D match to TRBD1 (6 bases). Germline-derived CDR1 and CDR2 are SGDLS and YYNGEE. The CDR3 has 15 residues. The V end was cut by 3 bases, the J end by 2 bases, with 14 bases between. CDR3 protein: CASSEGTFWNYGYTF. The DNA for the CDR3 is TGTGCCAGCAGCGAGGGGACATTCTGGAACTATGGCTACACCTTC.

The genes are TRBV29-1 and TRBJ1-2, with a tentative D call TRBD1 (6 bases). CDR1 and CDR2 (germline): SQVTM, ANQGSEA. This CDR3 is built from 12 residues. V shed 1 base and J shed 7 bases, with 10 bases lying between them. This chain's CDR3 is CSVEVRGPGYTF. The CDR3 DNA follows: TGCAGCGTTGAAGTCAGGGGCCCTGGCTACACCTTC. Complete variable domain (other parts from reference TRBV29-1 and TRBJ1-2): SAVISQKPSRDICQRGTSLTIQCQVDSQVTMMFWYRQQPGQSLTLIATANQGSEATYESGFVIDKFPISRPNLTFSTLTVSNMSPEDSSIYLCSVEVRGPGYTFGSGTRLTVV.

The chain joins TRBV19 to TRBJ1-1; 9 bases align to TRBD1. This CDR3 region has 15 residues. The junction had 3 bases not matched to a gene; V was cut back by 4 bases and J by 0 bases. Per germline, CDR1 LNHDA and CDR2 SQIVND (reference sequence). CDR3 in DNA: TGTGCCAGTAGTAGGGACAGGGCCCTGAACACTGAAGCTTTCTTT. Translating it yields CASSRDRALNTEAFF. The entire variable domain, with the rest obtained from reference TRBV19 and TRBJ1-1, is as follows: DGGITQSPKYLFRKEGQNVTLSCEQNLNHDAMYWYRQDPGQGLRLIYYSQIVNDFQKGDIAEGYSVSREKKESFPLTVTSAQKNPTAFYLCASSRDRALNTEAFFGQGTRLTVV.

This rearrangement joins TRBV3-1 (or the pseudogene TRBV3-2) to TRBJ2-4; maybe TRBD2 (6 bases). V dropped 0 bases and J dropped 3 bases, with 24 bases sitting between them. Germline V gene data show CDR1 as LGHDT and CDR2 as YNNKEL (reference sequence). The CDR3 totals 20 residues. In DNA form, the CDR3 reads TGTGCCAGCAGCCAAGATTTCACTCCGGGACTGGGGACGAGCAAAAACATTCAGTACTTC. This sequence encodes CASSQDFTPGLGTSKNIQYF.

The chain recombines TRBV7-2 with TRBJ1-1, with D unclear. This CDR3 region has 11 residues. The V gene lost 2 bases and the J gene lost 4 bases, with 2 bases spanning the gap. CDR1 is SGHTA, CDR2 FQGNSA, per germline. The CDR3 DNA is TGTGCCAGCAGCTTATCCACTGAAGCTTTCTTT. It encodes CASSLSTEAFF.